A selection of T cell receptor beta chains follows, all from one sample in a study of CXCR3-negative and CXCR3-positive naive CD8 T cells. Each CDR3 protein gets one entry in TCRdb, which reprocessed the 5' RACE reads and gives no DNA. This repertoire comprises approximately 48,000 distinct CDR3 sequences; its ten largest clones make up roughly 0.6%. The sequenced sample was naive CXCR3+ CD8+ T cells from blood. Source of these receptors: a human donor in good health. Some clones in this sample may be carry-over from other donors' samples. The CDR3 runs from the conserved cysteine through the conserved F or W. Each record gives: V gene, J gene, CDR3 protein.

>TRBV11-3|TRBJ2-5
CASSLGDQETQYF
>TRBV29-1|TRBJ1-2
CSVEDGGRTLYGYTF
>TRBV4-3|TRBJ1-6
CASSHVNSPLHF
>TRBV25-1|TRBJ2-6
CASSQGNSGANVLTF
>TRBV20-1|TRBJ1-1
CSARDLRGITEAFF
>TRBV2|TRBJ2-1
CASSDHGQGVDYYNEQFF
>TRBV3-1|TRBJ2-1
CASSQDPSSYNEQFF
>TRBV4-3|TRBJ1-5
CTSSQGLGNNQPQHF
>TRBV7-9|TRBJ1-4
CASSRSLTTNEKLFF
>TRBV27|TRBJ2-4
CASSLVGTTYSIQYF
>TRBV9|TRBJ1-5
CASSATASNQPQHF
>TRBV27|TRBJ2-1
CASSLRGGLLNEQFF
>TRBV6-2/TRBV6-3|TRBJ1-1
CASSYEGASTEAFF